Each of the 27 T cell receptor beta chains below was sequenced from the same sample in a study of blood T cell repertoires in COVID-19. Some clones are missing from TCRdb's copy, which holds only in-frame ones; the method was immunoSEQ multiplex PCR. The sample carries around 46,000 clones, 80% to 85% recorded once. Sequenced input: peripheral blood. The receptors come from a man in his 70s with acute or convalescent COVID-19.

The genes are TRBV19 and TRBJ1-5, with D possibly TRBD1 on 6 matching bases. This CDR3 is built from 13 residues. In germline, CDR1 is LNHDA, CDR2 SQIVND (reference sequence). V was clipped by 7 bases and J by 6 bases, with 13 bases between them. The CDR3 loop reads CASTTGGGQPQHF. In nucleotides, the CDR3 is TGTGCCAGTACGACGGGGGGCGGTCAGCCCCAGCATTTT.

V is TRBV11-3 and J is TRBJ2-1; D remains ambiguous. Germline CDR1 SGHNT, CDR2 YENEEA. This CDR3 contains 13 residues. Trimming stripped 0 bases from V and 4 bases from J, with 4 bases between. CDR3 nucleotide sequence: TGTGCCAGCAGCTTAGACAGATACAATGAGCAGTTCTTC. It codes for CASSLDRYNEQFF.

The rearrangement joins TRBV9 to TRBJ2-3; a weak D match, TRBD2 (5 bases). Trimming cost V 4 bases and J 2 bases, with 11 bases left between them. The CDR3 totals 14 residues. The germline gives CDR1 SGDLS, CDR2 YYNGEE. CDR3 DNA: TGTGCCAGCAGCCCAGGACTCTCCACAGATACGCAGTATTTT. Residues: CASSPGLSTDTQYF. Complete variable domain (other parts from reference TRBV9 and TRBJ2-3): DSGVTQTPKHLITATGQRVTLRCSPRSGDLSVYWYQQSLDQGLQFLIQYYNGEERAKGNILERFSAQQFPDLHSELNLSSLELGDSALYFCASSPGLSTDTQYFGPGTRLTVL.

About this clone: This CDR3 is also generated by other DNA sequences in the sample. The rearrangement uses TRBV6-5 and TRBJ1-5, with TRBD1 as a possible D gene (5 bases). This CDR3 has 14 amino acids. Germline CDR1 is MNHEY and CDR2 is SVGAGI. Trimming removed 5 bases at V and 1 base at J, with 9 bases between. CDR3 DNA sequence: TGTGCCAGCAGTCCCCGGGGGAGCAATCAGCCCCAGCATTTT. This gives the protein CASSPRGSNQPQHF.

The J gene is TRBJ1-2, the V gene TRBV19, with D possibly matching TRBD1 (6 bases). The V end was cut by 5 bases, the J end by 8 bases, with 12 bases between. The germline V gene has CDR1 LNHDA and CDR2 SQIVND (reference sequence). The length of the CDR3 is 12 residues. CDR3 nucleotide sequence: TGTGCCAGTAGTTACAGGGAGGGCGGCTACACCTTC. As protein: CASSYREGGYTF.

The CDR3 nucleotides are TGTGCCAGCAGCTTCCAGGGTCCGGATGGCTACACCTTC. Translating it yields CASSFQGPDGYTF. V is TRBV7-2 and J is TRBJ1-2; D may be TRBD1 (5 bases). The V and J ends lost 3 bases and 6 bases respectively, with 11 bases between them. Germline V gives CDR1 SGHTA, CDR2 FQGNSA. CDR3 length: 13 amino acids.

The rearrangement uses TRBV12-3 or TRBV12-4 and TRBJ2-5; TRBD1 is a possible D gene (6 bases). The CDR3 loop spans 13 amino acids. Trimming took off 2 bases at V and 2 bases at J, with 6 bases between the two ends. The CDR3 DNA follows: TGTGCCAGCAGTTTACAGGGGCAAGAGACCCAGTACTTC. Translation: CASSLQGQETQYF.

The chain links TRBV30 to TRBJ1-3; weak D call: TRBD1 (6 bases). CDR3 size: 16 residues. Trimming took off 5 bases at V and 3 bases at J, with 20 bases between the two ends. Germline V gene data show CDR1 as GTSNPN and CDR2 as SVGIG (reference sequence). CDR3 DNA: TGTGCCTGGGCCACAGGGACCGATACCTTTGGAAACACCATATATTTT. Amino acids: CAWATGTDTFGNTIYF.

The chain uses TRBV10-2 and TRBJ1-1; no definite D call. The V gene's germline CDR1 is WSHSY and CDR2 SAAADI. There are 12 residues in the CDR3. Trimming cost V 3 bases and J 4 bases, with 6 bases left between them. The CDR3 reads CASSDVSTEAFF. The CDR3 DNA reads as TGCGCCAGCAGTGATGTCTCCACTGAAGCTTTCTTT.

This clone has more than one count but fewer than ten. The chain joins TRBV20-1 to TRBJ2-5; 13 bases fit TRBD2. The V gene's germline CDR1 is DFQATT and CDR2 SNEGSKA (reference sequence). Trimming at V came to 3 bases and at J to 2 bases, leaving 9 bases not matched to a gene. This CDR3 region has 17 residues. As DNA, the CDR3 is TGCAGTGCTAGTCCCGGACTAGCGGGAGTCGGGCAAGAGACCCAGTACTTC. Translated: CSASPGLAGVGQETQYF.

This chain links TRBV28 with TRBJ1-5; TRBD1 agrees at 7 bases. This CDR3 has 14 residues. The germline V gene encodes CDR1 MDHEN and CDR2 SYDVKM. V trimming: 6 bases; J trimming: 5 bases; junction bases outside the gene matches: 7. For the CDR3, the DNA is TGTGCCAGCAGCTTGAGACAGGGTCATCAGCCCCAGCATTTT. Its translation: CASSLRQGHQPQHF.

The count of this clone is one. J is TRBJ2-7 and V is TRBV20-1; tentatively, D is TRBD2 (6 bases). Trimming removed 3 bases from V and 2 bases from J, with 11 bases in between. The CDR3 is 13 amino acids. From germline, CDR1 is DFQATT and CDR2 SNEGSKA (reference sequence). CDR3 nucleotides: TGCAGTGCTAGTCAGCCGGGGGCCTACGAGCAGTACTTC. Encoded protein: CSASQPGAYEQYF.

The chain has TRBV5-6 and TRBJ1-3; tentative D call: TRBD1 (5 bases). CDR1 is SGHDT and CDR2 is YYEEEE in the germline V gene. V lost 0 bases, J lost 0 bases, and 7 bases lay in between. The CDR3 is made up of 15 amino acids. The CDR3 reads CASSLGGNSGNTIYF. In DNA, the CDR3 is TGTGCCAGCAGCTTGGGGGGCAACTCTGGAAACACCATATATTTT. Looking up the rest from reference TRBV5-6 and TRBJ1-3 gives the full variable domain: DAGVTQSPTHLIKTRGQQVTLRCSPKSGHDTVSWYQQALGQGPQFIFQYYEEEERQRGNFPDRFSGHQFPNYSSELNVNALLLGDSALYLCASSLGGNSGNTIYFGEGSWLTVV.

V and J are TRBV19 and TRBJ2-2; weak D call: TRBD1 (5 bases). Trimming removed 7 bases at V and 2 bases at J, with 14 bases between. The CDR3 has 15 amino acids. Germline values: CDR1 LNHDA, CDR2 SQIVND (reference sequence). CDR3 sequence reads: CASTPQGHNTGELFF. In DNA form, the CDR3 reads TGTGCCAGTACCCCGCAGGGCCACAACACCGGGGAGCTGTTTTTT.

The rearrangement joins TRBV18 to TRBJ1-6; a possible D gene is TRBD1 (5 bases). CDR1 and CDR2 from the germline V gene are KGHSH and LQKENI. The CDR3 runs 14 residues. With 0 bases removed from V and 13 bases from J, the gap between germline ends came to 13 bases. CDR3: CASSPPTASEPLHF. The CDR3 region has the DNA TGTGCCAGCTCACCACCGACAGCCTCCGAGCCCCTCCACTTT.

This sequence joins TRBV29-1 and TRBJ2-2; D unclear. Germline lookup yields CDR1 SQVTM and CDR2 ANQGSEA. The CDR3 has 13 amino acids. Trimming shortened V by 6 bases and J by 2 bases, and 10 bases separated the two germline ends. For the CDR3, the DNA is TGCAGCGTCCAACAGATAAACACCGGGGAGCTGTTTTTT. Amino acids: CSVQQINTGELFF.

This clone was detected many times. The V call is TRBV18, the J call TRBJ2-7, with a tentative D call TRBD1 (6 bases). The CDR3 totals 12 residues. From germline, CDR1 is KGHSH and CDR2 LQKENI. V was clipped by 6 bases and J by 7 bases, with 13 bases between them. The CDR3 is CASSLSGQEQYF. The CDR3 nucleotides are TGTGCCAGCTCCCTCTCCGGACAGGAGCAGTACTTC. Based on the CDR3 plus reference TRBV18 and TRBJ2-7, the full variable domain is NAGVMQNPRHLVRRRGQEARLRCSPMKGHSHVYWYRQLPEEGLKFMVYLQKENIIDESGMPKERFSAEFPKEGPSILRIQQVVRGDSAAYFCASSLSGQEQYFGPGTRLTVT.

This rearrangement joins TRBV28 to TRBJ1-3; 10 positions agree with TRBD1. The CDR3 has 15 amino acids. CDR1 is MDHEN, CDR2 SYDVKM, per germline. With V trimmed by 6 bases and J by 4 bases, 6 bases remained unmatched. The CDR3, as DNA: TGTGCCAGCAGCCGCCCGGGACAGGGGGGAAACACCATATATTTT. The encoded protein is CASSRPGQGGNTIYF.

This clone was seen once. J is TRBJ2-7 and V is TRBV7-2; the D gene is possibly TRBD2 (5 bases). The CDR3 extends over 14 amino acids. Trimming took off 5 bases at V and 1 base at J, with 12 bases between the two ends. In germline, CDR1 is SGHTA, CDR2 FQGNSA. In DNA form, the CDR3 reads TGTGCCAGCAGCCCAGCGCAGCGGTCCTACGAGCAGTACTTC. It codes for CASSPAQRSYEQYF.

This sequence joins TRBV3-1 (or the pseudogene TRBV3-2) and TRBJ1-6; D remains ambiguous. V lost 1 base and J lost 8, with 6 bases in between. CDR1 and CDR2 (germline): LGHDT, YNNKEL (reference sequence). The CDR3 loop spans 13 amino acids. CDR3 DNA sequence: TGTGCCAGCAGCCAAGTCGAGGATTCACCCCTCCACTTT. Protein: CASSQVEDSPLHF.

CDR3 region: CASSRTGTGGNEQFF. The CDR3 DNA follows: TGCGCCAGCAGCCGAACCGGGACAGGGGGCAATGAGCAGTTCTTC. This chain uses TRBV5-1 with TRBJ2-1; 11 bases agree with TRBD1. The CDR3 extends over 15 amino acids. The J segment lost 6 bases and the V segment lost 4 bases, leaving 6 bases of the junction unmatched. CDR1 is SGHRS and CDR2 is YFSETQ in the germline V gene.

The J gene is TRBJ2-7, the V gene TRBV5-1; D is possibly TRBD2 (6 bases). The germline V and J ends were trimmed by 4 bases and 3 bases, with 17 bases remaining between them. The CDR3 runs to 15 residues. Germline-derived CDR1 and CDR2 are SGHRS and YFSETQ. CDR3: CASSDEGSGDYEQYF. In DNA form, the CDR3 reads TGCGCCAGCAGCGACGAGGGCTCGGGGGACTACGAGCAGTACTTC.

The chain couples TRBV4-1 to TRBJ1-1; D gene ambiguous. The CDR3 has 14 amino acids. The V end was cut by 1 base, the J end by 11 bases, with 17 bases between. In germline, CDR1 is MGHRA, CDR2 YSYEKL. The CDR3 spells CASSQVSQATVAFF. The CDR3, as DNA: TGCGCCAGCAGCCAAGTTTCCCAGGCAACGGTTGCTTTCTTT.

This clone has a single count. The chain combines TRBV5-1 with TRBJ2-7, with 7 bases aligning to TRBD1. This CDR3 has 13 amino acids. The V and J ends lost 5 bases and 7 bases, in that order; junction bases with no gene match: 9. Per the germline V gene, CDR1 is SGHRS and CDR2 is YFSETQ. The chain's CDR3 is CASSLPDRVEQYF. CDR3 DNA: TGCGCCAGCAGTCTCCCCGACAGGGTTGAGCAGTACTTC.

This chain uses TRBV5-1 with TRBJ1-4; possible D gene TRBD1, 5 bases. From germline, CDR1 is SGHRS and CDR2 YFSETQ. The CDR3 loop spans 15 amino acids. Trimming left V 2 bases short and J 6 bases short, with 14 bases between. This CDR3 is CASSFVGLGDEKLFF. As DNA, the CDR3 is TGCGCCAGCAGCTTCGTGGGACTTGGGGATGAAAAACTGTTTTTT. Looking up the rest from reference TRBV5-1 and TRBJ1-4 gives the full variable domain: KAGVTQTPRYLIKTRGQQVTLSCSPISGHRSVSWYQQTPGQGLQFLFEYFSETQRNKGNFPGRFSGRQFSNSRSEMNVSTLELGDSALYLCASSFVGLGDEKLFFGSGTQLSVL.

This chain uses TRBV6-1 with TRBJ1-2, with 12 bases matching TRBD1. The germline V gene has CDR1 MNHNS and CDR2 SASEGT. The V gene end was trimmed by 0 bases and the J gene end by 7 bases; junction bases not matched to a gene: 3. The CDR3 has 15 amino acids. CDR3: CASSEAGTGGGGYTF. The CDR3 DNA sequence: TGTGCCAGCAGTGAAGCCGGGACAGGGGGCGGTGGCTACACCTTC.

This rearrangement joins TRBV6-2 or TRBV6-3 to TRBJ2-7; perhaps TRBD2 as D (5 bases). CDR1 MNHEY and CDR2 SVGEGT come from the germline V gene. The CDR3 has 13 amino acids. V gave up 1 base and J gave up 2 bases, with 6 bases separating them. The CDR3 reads CASSYFGTYEQYF. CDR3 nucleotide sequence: TGTGCCAGCAGTTACTTCGGGACCTACGAGCAGTACTTC.